This T cell receptor (beta chain) was identified during a study of beta chain features in type 1 diabetes. Points from the study as a whole: Insertion counts at VDJ junctions were lower in type 1 diabetes patients, who also showed more deletions there.

The isolated RNA, all of it, was reverse transcribed, so expressed TCRB transcripts were what got sequenced. There were 3 million to 4 million reads on average in the naive, central memory and regulatory T cell samples. The repertoire was sequenced with immunoSEQ multiplex PCR; TCRdb's copy has only in-frame clones and lacks some. The sample yields roughly 350,000 clones, roughly 9.6% seen once. As concerns this clone: Its antigen is as yet unknown.

Staining for CD45RO/CCR7/CD25/CD127/CD95/CD27 allowed sorting of CD4+ naive, central memory, regulatory and stem cell-like memory cells. Germline V gene sequence: CDR1 MDHEN, CDR2 SYDVKM. V was clipped by 4 bases and J by 8 bases, with 17 bases between them. This CDR3 region has 14 residues. The J gene is TRBJ1-2, the V gene TRBV28; D might be TRBD1 (6 bases). The sample taken for sequencing was naive CD4+ T cells from blood. This TCR came from a woman aged 30 to 39 in good health. The DNA of the CDR3 is TGTGCCAGCAGTTCGAATACAGGGTTGTGGGGCTACACCTTC. This sequence encodes CASSSNTGLWGYTF.